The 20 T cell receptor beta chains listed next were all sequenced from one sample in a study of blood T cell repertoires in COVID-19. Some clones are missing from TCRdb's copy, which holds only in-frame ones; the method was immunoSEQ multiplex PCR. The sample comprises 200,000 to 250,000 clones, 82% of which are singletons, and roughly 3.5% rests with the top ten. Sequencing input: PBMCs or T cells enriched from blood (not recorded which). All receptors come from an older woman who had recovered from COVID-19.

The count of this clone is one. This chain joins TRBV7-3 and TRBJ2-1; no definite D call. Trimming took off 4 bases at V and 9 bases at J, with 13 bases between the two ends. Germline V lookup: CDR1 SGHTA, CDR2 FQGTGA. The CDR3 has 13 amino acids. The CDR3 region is CASSSARSREQFF. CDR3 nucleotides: TGTGCCAGCAGCTCCGCCCGGTCCCGTGAGCAGTTCTTC.

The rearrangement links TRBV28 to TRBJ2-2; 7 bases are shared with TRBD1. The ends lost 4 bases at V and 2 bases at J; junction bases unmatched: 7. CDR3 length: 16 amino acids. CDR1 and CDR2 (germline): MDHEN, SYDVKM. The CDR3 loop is CASSSPGTVNTGELFF. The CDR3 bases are TGTGCCAGCAGTTCTCCCGGGACAGTTAACACCGGGGAGCTGTTTTTT.

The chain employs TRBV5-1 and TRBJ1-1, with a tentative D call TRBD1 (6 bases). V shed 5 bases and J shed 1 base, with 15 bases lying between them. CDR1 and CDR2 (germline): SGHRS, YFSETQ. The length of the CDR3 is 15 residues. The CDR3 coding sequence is TGCGCCAGCAGAAAGGGGGATCAAGCGAACACTGAAGCTTTCTTT. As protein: CASRKGDQANTEAFF.

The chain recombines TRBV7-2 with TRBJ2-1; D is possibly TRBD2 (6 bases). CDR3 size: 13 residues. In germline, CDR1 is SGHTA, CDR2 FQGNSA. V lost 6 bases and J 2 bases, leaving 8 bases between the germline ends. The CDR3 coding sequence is TGTGCCAGCAGTGGAGGGACCTACAATGAGCAGTTCTTC. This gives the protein CASSGGTYNEQFF.

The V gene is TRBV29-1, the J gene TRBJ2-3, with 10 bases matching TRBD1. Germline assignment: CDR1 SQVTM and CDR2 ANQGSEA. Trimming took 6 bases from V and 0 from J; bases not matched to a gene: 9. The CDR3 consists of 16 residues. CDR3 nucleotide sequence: TGCAGCGTCCAATCGGAGGGACAGGGGAGCACAGATACGCAGTATTTT. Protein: CSVQSEGQGSTDTQYF.

The CDR3 region has the DNA TGTGCCAGCAACTTCCCCGGGGGGGGGAGCACAGATACGCAGTATTTT. Amino acid sequence: CASNFPGGGSTDTQYF. This chain uses TRBV21-1 with TRBJ2-3; no DNA check was done on the table's D call, TRBD2. TRBV21-1 is listed as a pseudogene. The CDR3 runs 16 residues.

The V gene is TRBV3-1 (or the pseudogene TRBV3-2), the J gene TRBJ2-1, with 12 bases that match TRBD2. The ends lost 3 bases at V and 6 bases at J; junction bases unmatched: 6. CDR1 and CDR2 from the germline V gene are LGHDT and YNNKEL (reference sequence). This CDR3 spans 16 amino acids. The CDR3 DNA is TGTGCCAGCAGCCAGATACTAGCGGGAGGAACCAATGAGCAGTTCTTC. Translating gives CASSQILAGGTNEQFF.

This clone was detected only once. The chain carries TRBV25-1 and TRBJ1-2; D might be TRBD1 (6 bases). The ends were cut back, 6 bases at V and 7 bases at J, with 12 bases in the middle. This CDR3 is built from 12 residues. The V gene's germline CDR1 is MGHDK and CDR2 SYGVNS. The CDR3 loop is CASRMDSLGYTF. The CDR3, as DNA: TGTGCCAGCAGGATGGACAGTCTTGGCTACACCTTC.

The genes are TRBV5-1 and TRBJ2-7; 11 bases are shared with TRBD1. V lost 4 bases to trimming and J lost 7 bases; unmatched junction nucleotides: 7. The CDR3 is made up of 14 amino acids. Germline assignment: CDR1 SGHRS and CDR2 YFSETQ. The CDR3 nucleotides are TGCGCCAGCAGCAAAGGACAGGGGGCGGGGGAGCAGTACTTC. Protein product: CASSKGQGAGEQYF.

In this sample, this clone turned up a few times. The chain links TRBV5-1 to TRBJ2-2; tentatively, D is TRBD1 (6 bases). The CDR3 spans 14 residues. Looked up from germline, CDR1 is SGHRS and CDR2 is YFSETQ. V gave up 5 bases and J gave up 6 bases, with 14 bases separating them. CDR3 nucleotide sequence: TGCGCCAGCAGGTCGGACAGTTCCTCCGGGGAGCTGTTTTTT. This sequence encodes CASRSDSSSGELFF.

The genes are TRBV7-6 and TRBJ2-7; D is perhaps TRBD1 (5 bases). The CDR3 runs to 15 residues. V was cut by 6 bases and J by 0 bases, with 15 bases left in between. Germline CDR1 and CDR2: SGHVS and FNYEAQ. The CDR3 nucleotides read TGTGCCAGCAGACCCCCCCAGGGATCCTCCTACGAGCAGTACTTC. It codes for CASRPPQGSSYEQYF.

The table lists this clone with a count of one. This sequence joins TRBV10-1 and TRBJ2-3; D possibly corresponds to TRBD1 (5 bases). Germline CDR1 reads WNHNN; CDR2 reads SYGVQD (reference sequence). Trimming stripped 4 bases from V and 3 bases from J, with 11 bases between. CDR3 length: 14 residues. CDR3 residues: CASSGTGGTDTQYF. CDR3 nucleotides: TGCGCCAGCAGTGGAACAGGCGGAACAGATACGCAGTATTTT.

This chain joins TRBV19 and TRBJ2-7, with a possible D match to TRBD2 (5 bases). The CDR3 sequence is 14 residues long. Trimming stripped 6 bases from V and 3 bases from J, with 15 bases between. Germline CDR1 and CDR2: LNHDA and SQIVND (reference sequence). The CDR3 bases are TGTGCCAGTAGCCTGACCCTAGCCCTCTACGAGCAGTACTTC. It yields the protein CASSLTLALYEQYF.

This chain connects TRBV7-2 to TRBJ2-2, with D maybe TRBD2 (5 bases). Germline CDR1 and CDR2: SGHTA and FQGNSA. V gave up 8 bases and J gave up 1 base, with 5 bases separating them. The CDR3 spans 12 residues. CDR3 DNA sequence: TGTGCCAGCGGAGGGAACACCGGGGAGCTGTTTTTT. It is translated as CASGGNTGELFF.

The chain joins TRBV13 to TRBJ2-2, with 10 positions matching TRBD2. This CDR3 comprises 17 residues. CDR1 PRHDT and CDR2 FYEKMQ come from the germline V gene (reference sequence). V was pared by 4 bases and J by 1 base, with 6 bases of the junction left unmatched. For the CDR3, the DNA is TGTGCCAGCAGCTCCCTTAAGCGGGAGGGGAACACCGGGGAGCTGTTTTTT. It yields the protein CASSSLKREGNTGELFF.

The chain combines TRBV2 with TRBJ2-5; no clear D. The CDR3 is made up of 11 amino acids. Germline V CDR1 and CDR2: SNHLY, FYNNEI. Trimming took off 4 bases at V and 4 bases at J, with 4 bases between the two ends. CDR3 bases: TGTGCCAGCAGTGCCCGAGAGACCCAGTACTTC. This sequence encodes CASSARETQYF.

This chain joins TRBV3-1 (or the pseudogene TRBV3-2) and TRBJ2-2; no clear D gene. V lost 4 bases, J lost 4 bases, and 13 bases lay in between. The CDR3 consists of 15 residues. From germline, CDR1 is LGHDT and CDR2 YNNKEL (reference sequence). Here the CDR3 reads CASSRGSVGTGELFF. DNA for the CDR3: TGTGCCAGCAGCCGAGGCTCAGTGGGCACCGGGGAGCTGTTTTTT.

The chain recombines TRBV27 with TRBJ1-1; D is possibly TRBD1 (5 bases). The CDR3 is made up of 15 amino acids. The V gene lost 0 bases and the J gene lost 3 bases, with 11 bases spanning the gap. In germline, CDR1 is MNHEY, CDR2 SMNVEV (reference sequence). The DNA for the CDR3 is TGTGCCAGCAGTTTATCGACGGGGGGAGACACTGAAGCTTTCTTT. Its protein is CASSLSTGGDTEAFF.

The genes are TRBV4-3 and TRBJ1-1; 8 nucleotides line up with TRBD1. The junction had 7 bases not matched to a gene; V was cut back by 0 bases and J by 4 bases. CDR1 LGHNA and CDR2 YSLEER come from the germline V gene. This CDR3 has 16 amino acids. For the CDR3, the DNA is TGCGCCAGCAGCCAAGAAATGAGGACAGGGTCCACTGAAGCTTTCTTT. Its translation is CASSQEMRTGSTEAFF.

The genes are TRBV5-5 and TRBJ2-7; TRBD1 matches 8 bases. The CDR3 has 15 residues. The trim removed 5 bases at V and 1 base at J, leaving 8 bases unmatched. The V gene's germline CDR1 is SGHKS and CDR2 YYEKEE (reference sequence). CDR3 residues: CASRSGQGGSYEQYF. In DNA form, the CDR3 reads TGTGCCAGCAGGTCCGGACAGGGTGGATCCTACGAGCAGTACTTC.